Listed here are 5 T cell receptor beta chains from one sample, sequenced in a study of cytomegalovirus exposure and HLA in healthy donors (dated by TCRdb to 2017 to 2019). Library method: the immunoSEQ multiplex PCR assay. For the multiplex PCR, a mixture combining 60 forward primers for TCR Vbeta segments and 13 reverse primers for TCR Jbeta segments was used. TCRdb limited this immuneACCESS table to in-frame rearrangements with V and J called. A share of clones is missing; checked studies link under half to unresolved V genes, and the rest is unexplained. The table for this sample lists roughly 110,000 clones; about 74% of them were counted only once. 14% of the sample comes from the top ten. Sequencing was carried out using PBMCs. The receptors were gathered from a woman in her thirties or forties in good health and CMV-seropositive.

The rearrangement links TRBV30 to TRBJ2-1, with TRBD2 identical over 7 bases. Germline CDR1 and CDR2: GTSNPN and SVGIG (reference sequence). This CDR3 comprises 13 residues. V was pared by 4 bases and J by 4 bases, with 4 bases of the junction left unmatched. The CDR3 bases are TGTGCCTGGACCGGGACTACTTACAATGAGCAGTTCTTC. Amino acids: CAWTGTTYNEQFF.

Concerning this clone: Other DNA sequences of this sample code for an identical CDR3. The V gene is TRBV5-1, the J gene TRBJ1-2; TRBD1 aligns across 9 bases. The CDR3 is made up of 14 amino acids. Unmatched junction bases numbered 7, after V lost 4 bases and J lost 6 bases. CDR1 and CDR2 (germline): SGHRS, YFSETQ. DNA of the CDR3: TGCGCCAGCAGCCTGGGACAGGGTTGGGATGGCTACACCTTC. Amino acids: CASSLGQGWDGYTF.

The genes are TRBV5-4 and TRBJ2-2, with D hard to call. Germline assignment: CDR1 SGHNT and CDR2 YYREEE (reference sequence). Trimming shortened V by 1 base and J by 6 bases, and 10 bases separated the two germline ends. CDR3 length equals 14 residues. The CDR3: CASSLREAAGELFF. In DNA, the CDR3 is TGTGCCAGCAGCTTGCGCGAGGCCGCCGGGGAGCTGTTTTTT.

This rearrangement joins TRBV5-6 to TRBJ2-7; the D is unclear. In germline, CDR1 is SGHDT, CDR2 YYEEEE. The CDR3 runs to 13 residues. V was clipped by 0 bases and J by 2 bases, with 6 bases between them. The CDR3 sequence is CASSLDSPYEQYF. CDR3 sequence (DNA): TGTGCCAGCAGCTTGGACAGTCCCTACGAGCAGTACTTC.

This chain joins TRBV29-1 and TRBJ1-2; TRBD1 aligns across 8 bases. Germline CDR1 and CDR2: SQVTM and ANQGSEA. The junction had 13 bases not matched to a gene; V was cut back by 1 base and J by 3 bases. CDR3 length equals 17 residues. The CDR3 sequence: CSVEGLGTGSPYYGYTF. DNA for the CDR3: TGCAGCGTTGAAGGCCTCGGGACAGGCTCTCCTTACTATGGCTACACCTTC.